The 2 T cell receptor beta chains below come from one sample, sequenced in a study of breast tumors, draining lymph nodes, adjacent tissues. The lymph nodes were axillary draining lymph nodes from breast cancer patients. One entry per CDR3 protein, called by TCRdb with MiXCR from the multiplex PCR reads. The sample holds around 140,000 distinct CDR3 sequences, around 22% seen once. The sequenced sample was axillary lymph node tissue. The receptors stem from a female donor with breast cancer. Some clones in this sample may be carry-over from other donors' samples.

The chain uses TRBV28 and TRBJ1-2, with D possibly being TRBD1 (6 bases). Germline V gene sequence: CDR1 MDHEN, CDR2 SYDVKM. The CDR3 is 13 residues long. V was pared by 2 bases and J by 8 bases, with 12 bases between. CDR3 amino acids: CASSLRGLWGYTF. In DNA, the CDR3 is TGTGCCAGCAGTTTACGGGGGCTCTGGGGCTACACCTTC.

This clonotype was recorded many times. CDR3 residues: CATSGEGGSYNEQFF. As DNA, the CDR3 is TGTGCCACCAGTGGGGAGGGAGGCTCCTACAATGAGCAGTTCTTC. V and J are TRBV24-1 and TRBJ2-1; TRBD2 agrees at 7 bases. Germline lookup yields CDR1 KGHDR and CDR2 SFDVKD. With V trimmed by 5 bases and J by 0 bases, 3 bases remained unmatched. This CDR3 spans 15 amino acids.